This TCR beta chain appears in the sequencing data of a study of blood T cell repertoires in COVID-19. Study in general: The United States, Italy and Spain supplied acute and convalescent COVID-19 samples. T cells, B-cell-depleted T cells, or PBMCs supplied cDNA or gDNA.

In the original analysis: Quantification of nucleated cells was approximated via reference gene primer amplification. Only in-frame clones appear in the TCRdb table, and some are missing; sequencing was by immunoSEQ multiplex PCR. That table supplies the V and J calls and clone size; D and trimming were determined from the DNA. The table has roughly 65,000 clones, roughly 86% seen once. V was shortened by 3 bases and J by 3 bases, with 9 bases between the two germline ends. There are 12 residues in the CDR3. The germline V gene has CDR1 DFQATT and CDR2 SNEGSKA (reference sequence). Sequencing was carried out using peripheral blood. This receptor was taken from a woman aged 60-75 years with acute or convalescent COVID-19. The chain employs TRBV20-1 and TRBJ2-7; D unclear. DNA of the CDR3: TGCAGTGCTAGTCCAGTTCTCTACGAGCAGTACTTC. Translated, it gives CSASPVLYEQYF.